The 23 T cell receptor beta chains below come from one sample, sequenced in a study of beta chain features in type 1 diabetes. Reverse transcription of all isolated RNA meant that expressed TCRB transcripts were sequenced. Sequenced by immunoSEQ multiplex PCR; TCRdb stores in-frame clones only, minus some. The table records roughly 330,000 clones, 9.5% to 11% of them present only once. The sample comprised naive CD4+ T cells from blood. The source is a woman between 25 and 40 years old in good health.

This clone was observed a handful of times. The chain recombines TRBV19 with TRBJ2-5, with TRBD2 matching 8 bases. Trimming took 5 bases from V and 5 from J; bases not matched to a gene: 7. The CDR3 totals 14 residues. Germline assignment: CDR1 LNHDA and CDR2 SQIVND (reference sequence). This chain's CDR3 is CASSLRAGVETQYF. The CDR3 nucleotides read TGTGCCAGTAGTCTTAGAGCGGGAGTGGAGACCCAGTACTTC.

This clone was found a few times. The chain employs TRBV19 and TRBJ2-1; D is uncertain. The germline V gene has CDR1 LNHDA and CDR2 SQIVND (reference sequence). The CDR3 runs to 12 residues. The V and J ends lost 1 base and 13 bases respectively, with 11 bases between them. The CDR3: CASSIVQSDQFF. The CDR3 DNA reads TGTGCCAGTAGTATAGTACAGTCTGACCAGTTCTTC.

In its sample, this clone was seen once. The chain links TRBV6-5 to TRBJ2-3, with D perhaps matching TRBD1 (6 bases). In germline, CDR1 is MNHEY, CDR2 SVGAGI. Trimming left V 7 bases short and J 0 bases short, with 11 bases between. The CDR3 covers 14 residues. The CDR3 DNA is TGTGCCAGCACCGCAGGGGCTAGCACAGATACGCAGTATTTT. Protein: CASTAGASTDTQYF.

The CDR3 region has the DNA TGTGCCAGCAGTGATAGAAGCGGGAGAACGGATACGCAGTATTTT. As protein: CASSDRSGRTDTQYF. V is TRBV6-1 and J is TRBJ2-3; TRBD2 matches at 8 bases. In germline, CDR1 is MNHNS, CDR2 SASEGT. This CDR3 region has 15 residues. J gave up 6 bases and V 3 bases, and 8 bases lay outside the gene matches.

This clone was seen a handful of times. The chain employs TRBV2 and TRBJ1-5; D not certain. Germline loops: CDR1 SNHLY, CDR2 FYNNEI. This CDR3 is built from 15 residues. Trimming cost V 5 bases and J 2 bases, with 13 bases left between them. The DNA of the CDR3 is TGTGCCAGCAGTCCGCGGAGGGATGGCAATCAGCCCCAGCATTTT. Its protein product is CASSPRRDGNQPQHF.

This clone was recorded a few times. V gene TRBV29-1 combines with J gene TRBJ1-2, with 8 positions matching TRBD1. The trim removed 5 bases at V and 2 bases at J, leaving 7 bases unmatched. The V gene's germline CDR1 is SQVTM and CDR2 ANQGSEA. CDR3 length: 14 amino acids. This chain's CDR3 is CSVNTGTGNYGYTF. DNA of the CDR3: TGCAGCGTTAATACCGGGACAGGAAACTATGGCTACACCTTC.

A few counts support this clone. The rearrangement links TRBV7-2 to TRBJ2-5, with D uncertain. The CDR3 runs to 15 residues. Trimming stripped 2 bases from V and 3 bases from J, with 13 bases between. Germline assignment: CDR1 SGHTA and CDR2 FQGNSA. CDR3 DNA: TGTGCCAGCAGCTTAATCTGGAACCAGGAAGAGACCCAGTACTTC. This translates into CASSLIWNQEETQYF.

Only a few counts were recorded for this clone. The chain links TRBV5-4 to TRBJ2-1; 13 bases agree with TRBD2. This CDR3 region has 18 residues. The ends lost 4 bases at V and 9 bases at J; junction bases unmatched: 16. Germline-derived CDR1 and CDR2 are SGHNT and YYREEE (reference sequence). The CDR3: CASSPMGGLAGVGAEQFF. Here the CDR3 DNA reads TGTGCCAGCAGCCCAATGGGCGGACTAGCGGGAGTAGGTGCTGAGCAGTTCTTC.

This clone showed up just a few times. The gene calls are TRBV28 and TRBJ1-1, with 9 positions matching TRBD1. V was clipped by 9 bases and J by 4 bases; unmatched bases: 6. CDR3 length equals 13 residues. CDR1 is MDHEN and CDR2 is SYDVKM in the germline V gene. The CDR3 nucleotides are TGTGCCAGTACAGGGGGCGTCGGCACTGAAGCTTTCTTT. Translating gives CASTGGVGTEAFF.

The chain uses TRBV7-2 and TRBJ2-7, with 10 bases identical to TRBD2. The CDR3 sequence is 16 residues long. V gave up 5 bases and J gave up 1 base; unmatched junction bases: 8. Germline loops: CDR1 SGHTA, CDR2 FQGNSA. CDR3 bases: TGTGCCAGCAGCACCTCCGGGACTAGCGTTTCCTACGAGCAGTACTTC. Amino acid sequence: CASSTSGTSVSYEQYF.

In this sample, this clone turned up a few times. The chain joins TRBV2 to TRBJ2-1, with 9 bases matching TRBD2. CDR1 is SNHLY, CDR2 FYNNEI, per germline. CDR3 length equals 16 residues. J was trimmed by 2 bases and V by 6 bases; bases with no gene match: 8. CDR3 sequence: CASRARLAETYNEQFF. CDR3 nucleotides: TGTGCCAGCAGAGCCAGACTAGCGGAAACCTACAATGAGCAGTTCTTC. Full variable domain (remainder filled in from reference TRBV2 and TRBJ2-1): EPEVTQTPSHQVTQMGQEVILRCVPISNHLYFYWYRQILGQKVEFLVSFYNNEISEKSEIFDDQFSVERPDGSNFTLKIRSTKLEDSAMYFCASRARLAETYNEQFFGPGTRLTVL.

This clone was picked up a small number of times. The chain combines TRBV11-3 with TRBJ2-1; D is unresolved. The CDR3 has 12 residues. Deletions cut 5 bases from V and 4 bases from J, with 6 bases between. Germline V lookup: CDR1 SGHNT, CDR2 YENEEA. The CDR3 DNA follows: TGTGCCAGCAGCGTGTCATACAATGAGCAGTTCTTC. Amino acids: CASSVSYNEQFF.

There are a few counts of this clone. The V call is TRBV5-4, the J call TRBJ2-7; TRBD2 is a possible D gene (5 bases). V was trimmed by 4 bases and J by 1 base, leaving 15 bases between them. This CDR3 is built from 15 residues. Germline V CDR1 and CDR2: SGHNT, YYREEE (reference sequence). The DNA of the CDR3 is TGTGCCAGCAGCCTCGAAGCGGCAGATTCCTACGAGCAGTACTTC. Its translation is CASSLEAADSYEQYF. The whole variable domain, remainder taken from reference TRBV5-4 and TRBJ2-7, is ETGVTQSPTHLIKTRGQQVTLRCSSQSGHNTVSWYQQALGQGPQFIFQYYREEENGRGNFPPRFSGLQFPNYSSELNVNALELDDSALYLCASSLEAADSYEQYFGPGTRLTVT.

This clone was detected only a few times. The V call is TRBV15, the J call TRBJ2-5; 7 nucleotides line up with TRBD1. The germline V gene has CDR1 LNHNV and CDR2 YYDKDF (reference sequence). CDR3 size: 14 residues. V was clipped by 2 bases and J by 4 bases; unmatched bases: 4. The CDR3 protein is CATSRTGELETQYF. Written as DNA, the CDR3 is TGTGCCACCAGCAGAACAGGGGAGTTAGAGACCCAGTACTTC.

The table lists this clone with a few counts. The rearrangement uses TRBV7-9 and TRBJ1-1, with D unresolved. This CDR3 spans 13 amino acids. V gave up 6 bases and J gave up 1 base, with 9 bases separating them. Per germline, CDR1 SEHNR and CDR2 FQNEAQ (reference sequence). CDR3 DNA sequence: TGTGCCAGCAGGCGTAACAGGAACACTGAAGCTTTCTTT. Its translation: CASRRNRNTEAFF.

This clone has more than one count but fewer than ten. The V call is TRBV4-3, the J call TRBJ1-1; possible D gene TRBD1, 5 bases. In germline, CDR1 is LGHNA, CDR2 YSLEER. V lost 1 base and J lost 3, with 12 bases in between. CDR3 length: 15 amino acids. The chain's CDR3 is CASSQGDGGYTEAFF. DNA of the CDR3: TGCGCCAGCAGCCAAGGGGACGGGGGATACACTGAAGCTTTCTTT.

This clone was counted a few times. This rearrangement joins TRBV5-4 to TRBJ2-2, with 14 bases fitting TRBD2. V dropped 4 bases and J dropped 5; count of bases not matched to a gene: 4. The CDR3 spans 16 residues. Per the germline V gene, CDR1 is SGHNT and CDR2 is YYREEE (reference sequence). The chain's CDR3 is CASSPGLAGGTGELFF. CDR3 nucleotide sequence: TGTGCCAGCAGCCCAGGACTAGCGGGAGGAACCGGGGAGCTGTTTTTT.

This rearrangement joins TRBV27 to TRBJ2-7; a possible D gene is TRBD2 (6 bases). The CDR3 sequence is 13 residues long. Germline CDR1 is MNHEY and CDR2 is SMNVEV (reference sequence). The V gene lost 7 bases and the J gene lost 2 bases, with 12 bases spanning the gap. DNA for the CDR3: TGTGCCAGCACCGACACGGGGGCCTACGAGCAGTACTTC. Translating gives CASTDTGAYEQYF.

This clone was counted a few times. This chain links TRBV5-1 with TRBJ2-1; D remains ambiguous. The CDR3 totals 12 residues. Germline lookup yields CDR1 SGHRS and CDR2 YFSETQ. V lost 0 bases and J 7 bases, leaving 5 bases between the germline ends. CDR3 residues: CASSLVRNEQFF. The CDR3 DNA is TGCGCCAGCAGCTTGGTGAGGAATGAGCAGTTCTTC.

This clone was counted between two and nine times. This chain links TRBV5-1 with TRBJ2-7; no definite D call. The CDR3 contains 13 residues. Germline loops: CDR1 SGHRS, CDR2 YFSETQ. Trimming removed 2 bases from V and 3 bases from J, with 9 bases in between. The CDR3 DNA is TGCGCCAGCAGCTTCCGGGTCGACTACGAGCAGTACTTC. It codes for CASSFRVDYEQYF.

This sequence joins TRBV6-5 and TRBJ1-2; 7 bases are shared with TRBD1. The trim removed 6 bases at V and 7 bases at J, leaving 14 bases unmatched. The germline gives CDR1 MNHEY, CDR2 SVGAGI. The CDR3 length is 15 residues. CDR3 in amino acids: CASRLTGATRAGYTF. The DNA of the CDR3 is TGTGCCAGCAGATTAACAGGGGCGACGAGGGCTGGCTACACCTTC.

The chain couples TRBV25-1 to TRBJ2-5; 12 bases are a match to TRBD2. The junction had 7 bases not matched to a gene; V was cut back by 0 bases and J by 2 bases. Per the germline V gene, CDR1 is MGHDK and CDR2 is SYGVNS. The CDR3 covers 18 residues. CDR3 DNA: TGTGCCAGCAGTGAATATTCCCCCGGACTAGCGGGACAAGAGACCCAGTACTTC. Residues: CASSEYSPGLAGQETQYF.

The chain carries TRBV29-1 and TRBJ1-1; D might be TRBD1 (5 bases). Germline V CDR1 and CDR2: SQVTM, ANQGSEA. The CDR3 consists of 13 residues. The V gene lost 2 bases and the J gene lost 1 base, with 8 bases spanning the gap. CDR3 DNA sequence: TGCAGCGTTGAACAAGGGGCGAACACTGAAGCTTTCTTT. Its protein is CSVEQGANTEAFF. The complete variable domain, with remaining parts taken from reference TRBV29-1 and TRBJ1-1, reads SAVISQKPSRDICQRGTSLTIQCQVDSQVTMMFWYRQQPGQSLTLIATANQGSEATYESGFVIDKFPISRPNLTFSTLTVSNMSPEDSSIYLCSVEQGANTEAFFGQGTRLTVV.